This section outlines one T cell receptor beta chain sequence together with its context. Its antigen is undetermined. From germline, CDR1 is MNHEY and CDR2 SVGAGI. V was shortened by 6 bases and J by 1 base, with 12 bases between the two germline ends. The CDR3 has 14 amino acids. The data were taken from a study of T cell responses to AZD1222 COVID-19 vaccine. Study results and caveats: CD4 TCRs associated with vaccination spanned spike, dominating at 160-218 and 743-854. Only a handful of AZD1222 recipients tested seropositive at baseline. When two AZD1222 doses had been given, Spike-specific TCR breadth and depth rose. The sample set comprised mostly white British donors with more females, and clonal diversity was possibly underestimated.

Assay: immunoSEQ multiplex PCR; the TCRdb copy retains only in-frame clones and omits some. Here the sample spans around 100,000 clones, 89% being singletons. The J gene is TRBJ1-1, the V gene TRBV6-5; D might be TRBD1 (5 bases). Source: peripheral blood, taken on day 0 of AZD1222 vaccination. The receptor's source is an adult in good health. The CDR3 DNA reads TGTGCCAGCAGGTACGGGGCAGGGAACACTGAAGCTTTCTTT. This translates into CASRYGAGNTEAFF.